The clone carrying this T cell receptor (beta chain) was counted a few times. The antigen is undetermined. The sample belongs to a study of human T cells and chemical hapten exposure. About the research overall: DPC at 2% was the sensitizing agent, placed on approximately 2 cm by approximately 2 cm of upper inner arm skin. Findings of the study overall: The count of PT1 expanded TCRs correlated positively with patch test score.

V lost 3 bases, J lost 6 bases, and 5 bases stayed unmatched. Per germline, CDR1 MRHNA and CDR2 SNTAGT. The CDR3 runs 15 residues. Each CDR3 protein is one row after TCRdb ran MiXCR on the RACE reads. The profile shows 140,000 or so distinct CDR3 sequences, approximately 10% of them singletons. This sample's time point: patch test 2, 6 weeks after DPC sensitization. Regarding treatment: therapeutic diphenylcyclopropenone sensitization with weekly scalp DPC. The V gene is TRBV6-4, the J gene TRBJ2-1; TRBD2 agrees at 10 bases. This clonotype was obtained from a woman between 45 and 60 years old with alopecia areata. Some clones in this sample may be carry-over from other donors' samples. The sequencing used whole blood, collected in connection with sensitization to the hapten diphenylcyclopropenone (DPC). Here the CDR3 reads CASSEQSGRVNEQFF. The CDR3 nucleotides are TGTGCCAGCAGTGAACAAAGCGGGAGGGTCAATGAGCAGTTCTTC.